These 2 T cell receptor beta chains came from one sample sequenced in a study of tumor-infiltrating lymphocytes in glioblastoma multiforme. Multiple V-beta primers and a C-beta primer amplified TCRB from RNA. TCRdb ran MiXCR on the multiplex PCR reads and lists one entry per CDR3 protein. Of 25,000 to 35,000 distinct CDR3 sequences listed, around 60% were seen once; the top ten hold roughly 31%. Sequencing was performed on brain tumor tissue. The receptors here all came from a male donor with glioblastoma.

With regard to this clonotype: This is likely a read error, given that the CDR3 carries no conserved phenylalanine or tryptophan at its end. No DNA is shown, since the ends of the CDR3 on it are uncertain; the CDR3 is the one TCRdb lists. This rearrangement joins TRBV20-1 to TRBJ2-3; TRBD1 reflects the table's D call only, with no check against the DNA. Per germline, CDR1 DFQATT and CDR2 SNEGSKA (reference sequence). The CDR3 is made up of 13 amino acids, end residues included. This CDR3 is CSVGQGGTDTEYL.

The chain uses TRBV20-1 and TRBJ2-7; weak D call: TRBD2 (6 bases). Germline lookup yields CDR1 DFQATT and CDR2 SNEGSKA (reference sequence). The CDR3 sequence is 13 residues long. The V gene lost 1 base and the J gene lost 10 bases, with 17 bases spanning the gap. CDR3 loop: CSARVGAAGEQYF. Written as DNA, the CDR3 is TGCAGTGCTAGAGTTGGTGCAGCGGGCGAACAGTACTTC.